This T cell receptor beta chain was found in a study of low-dose radiotherapy and immunotherapy resistance in tumors. Looking at the study overall: Cyclophosphamide went in intravenously at 200 mg/m2 every two weeks, one day before radiation and immunotherapy.

From germline, CDR1 is PRHDT and CDR2 FYEKMQ (reference sequence). This CDR3 has 16 amino acids. Comment on this clonotype: A far more abundant clone sits one base away, making this likely a read error.

The time point: after trial treatment. Treatment reported: LDRT plus nivolumab, ipilimumab, low-dose cyclophosphamide and aspirin (RACIN trial). TRAV and TRBV primers primed cDNA for both TCRalpha and TCRbeta. Both a constant-region primer and a V-primer adapter served to amplify TCRs across 20 PCR cycles. TCRdb reprocessed the reads with MiXCR, giving one entry per CDR3 protein. This sample has tens of thousands of distinct CDR3 sequences, with 20% to 25% found just once. The receptor comes from a female donor with ovarian cancer. The chain links TRBV13 to TRBJ1-2; TRBD1 aligns across 7 bases. Sequenced here: PBMCs, sampled after low-dose radiotherapy plus immunotherapy. The CDR3 here is CASSMIPREGGYDYTF. CDR3 bases: TGTGCCAGCAGCATGATTCCCAGGGAAGGGGGCTATGACTACACCTTC. Looking up the rest from reference TRBV13 and TRBJ1-2 gives the full variable domain: AAGVIQSPRHLIKEKRETATLKCYPIPRHDTVYWYQQGPGQDPQFLISFYEKMQSDKGSIPDRFSAQQFSDYHSELNMSSLELGDSALYFCASSMIPREGGYDYTFGSGTRLTVV.